The entry that follows covers one T cell receptor beta chain sequence. It has no known antigen specificity. Base qualities are not provided; no much larger clone lies one nucleotide away. Collaborating institutions collected whole blood in K2EDTA tubes following their own protocols. For TCRbeta analysis, collaborators shipped samples in one of three forms: frozen whole blood, isolated PBMCs, or DNA extracted from either of those sample types. The source of the sample is a study of blood T cell repertoires in COVID-19 (TCRdb year 2020). Concerning the study at large: Collaborator samples came from the United States, Italy and Spain and covered acute and convalescent phases of COVID-19. The dataset comprised deeply sampled blood TCRbeta repertoires from subjects exposed to, actively infected with, or recovered from COVID-19. The samples were drawn from two sources: the first 160 participants of the ongoing ImmuneRACE study, and 1,254 subjects contributed by 6 global collaborators. A de-identified subject ID, COVID-19 status, age in years and sex were almost always included in the sample metadata. The prospective study material was composed of cDNA or gDNA derived from T cells, B-cell-depleted T cells, or PBMCs. Where HLA class I and class II types were available, the types were taken from metadata supplied by the sample provider, not from assay-based typing. The repertoires were released in a freely available public database intended as a resource for research on the immune response to SARS-CoV-2. The paper's findings and limits, for the study overall: Clinical and demographic metadata were provided uncurated, with the amount varying by source and participant.

The germline V gene encodes CDR1 SGHTA and CDR2 FQGNSA. The junction shows trimming of 2 bases on V and 7 bases on J, and the gene matches do not reach 11 bases of it. Including cysteine and phenylalanine, the CDR3 has 15 amino acids. The only DNA kept is the CDR3, 45 bases in frame from the first base. TCRbeta CDR3 regions were amplified from genomic DNA using the immunoSEQ Assay, a bias-controlled multiplex PCR. For the original study's pipeline: Nucleated cell counts per sample were estimated from amplification of reference gene primers within the assay. Sequence reads were collapsed and filtered to measure the absolute abundance of every unique TCRbeta CDR3 rearrangement. For each sample, productive Simpson clonality was calculated by taking the square root of Simpson's diversity index across productive rearrangements. Held by TCRdb, this immuneACCESS table contains in-frame sequences only and omits some clones. Under half of the omission traces to an unresolved V gene where checked; the cause of the rest is unknown. The V and J calls and the clone size are those of that table, but D and trimming were determined from the DNA. For this sample the table gives some 230,000 clones, of which about 86% were detected only once. Less than 2.5% of the sample rests with the top ten.

This TCR was sampled from a woman aged 55-69 years with acute or convalescent COVID-19. The chain was built from TRBV7-2 and TRBJ2-7; 7 bases in between match TRBD1. The sample consisted of peripheral blood. For the CDR3, the sequence is CASSLNMGQSEEQYF. The DNA sequence follows: TGTGCCAGCAGCTTAAATATGGGACAGTCAGAGGAGCAGTACTTC. Supplemented by the reference TRBV7-2 and TRBJ2-7 proteins around the CDR3, the complete variable domain is GAGVSQSPSNKVTEKGKDVELRCDPISGHTALYWYRQSLGQGLEFLIYFQGNSAPDKSGLPSDRFSAERTGGSVSTLTIQRTQQEDSAVYLCASSLNMGQSEEQYFGPGTRLTVT.